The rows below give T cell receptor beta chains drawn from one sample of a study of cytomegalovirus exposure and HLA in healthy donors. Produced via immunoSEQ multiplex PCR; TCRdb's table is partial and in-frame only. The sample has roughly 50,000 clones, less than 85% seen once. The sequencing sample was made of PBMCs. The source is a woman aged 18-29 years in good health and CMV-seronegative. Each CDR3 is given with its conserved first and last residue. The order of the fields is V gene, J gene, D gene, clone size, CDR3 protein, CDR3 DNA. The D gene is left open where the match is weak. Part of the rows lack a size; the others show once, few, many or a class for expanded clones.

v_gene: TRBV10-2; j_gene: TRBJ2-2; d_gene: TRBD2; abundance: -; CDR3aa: CASGGGVLAAMGELFF; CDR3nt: TGCGCCAGCGGGGGTGGGGTGCTAGCGGCCATGGGGGAGCTGTTTTTT
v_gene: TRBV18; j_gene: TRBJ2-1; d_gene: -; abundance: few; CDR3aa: CASSPGSLAPDSYNEQFF; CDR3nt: TGTGCCAGCTCACCAGGCTCTCTAGCGCCAGACTCCTACAATGAGCAGTTCTTC
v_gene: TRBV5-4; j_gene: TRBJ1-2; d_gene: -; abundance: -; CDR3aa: CASSYGTTPNYGYTF; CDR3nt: TGTGCCAGCAGCTATGGGACAACTCCTAACTATGGCTACACCTTC
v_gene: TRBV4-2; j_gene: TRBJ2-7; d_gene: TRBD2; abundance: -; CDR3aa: CASSLGSLAGDEQYF; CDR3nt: TGTGCCAGCAGCCTAGGATCGCTAGCGGGAGACGAGCAGTACTTC
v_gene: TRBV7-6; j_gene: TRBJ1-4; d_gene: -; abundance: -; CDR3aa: CASSLGPPTTNEKLFF; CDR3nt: TGTGCCAGCAGCTTAGGGCCACCCACAACTAATGAAAAACTGTTTTTT
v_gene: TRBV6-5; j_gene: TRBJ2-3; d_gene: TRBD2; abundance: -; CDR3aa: CASSSSGSFADTQYF; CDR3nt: TGTGCCAGCAGTTCTAGCGGGAGTTTTGCAGATACGCAGTATTTT
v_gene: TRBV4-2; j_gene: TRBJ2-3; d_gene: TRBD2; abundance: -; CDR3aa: CASSQGGSVTDTQYF; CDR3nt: TGTGCCAGCAGCCAAGGCGGGAGTGTCACAGATACGCAGTATTTT
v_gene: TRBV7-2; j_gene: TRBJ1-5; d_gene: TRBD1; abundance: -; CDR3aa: CASSLRGNQPQHF; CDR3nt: TGTGCCAGCAGCCTCAGGGGGAACCAGCCCCAGCATTTT
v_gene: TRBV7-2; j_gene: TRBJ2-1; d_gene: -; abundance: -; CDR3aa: CASSRTPGGYNEQFF; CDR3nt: TGTGCCAGCAGCCGAACGCCTGGGGGGTACAATGAGCAGTTCTTC
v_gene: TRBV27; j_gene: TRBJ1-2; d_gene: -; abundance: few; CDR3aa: CASSGIGVDGYTF; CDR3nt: TGTGCCAGCAGTGGGATAGGGGTGGATGGCTACACCTTC
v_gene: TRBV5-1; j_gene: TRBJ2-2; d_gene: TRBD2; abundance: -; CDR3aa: CASGIGLANTGELFF; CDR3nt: TGCGCCAGCGGGATTGGACTAGCGAACACCGGGGAGCTGTTTTTT
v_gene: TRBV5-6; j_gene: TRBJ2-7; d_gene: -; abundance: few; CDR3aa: CASSLGASYEQYF; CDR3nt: TGTGCCAGCAGCTTGGGGGCCTCCTACGAGCAGTACTTC
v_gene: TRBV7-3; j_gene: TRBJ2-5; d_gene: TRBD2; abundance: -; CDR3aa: CASSPHGTSGGETQYF; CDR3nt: TGTGCCAGCAGCCCCCACGGGACTAGCGGGGGAGAGACCCAGTACTTC
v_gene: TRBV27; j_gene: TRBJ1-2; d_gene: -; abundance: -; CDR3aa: CASSAGAYGYTF; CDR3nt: TGTGCCAGCAGTGCAGGCGCCTATGGCTACACCTTC
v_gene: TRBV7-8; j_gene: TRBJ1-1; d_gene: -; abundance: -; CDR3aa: CASSLPGTEAFF; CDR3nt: TGTGCCAGCAGCTTACCCGGCACTGAAGCTTTCTTT
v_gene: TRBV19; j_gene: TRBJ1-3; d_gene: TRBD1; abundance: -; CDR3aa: CASSIDRENTIYF; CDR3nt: TGTGCCAGTAGTATTGACAGGGAGAACACCATATATTTT
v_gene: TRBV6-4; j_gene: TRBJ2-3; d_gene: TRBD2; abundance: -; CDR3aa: CASSDGGLAGLGDTQYF; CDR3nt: TGTGCCAGCAGTGACGGAGGACTAGCGGGATTAGGAGATACGCAGTATTTT
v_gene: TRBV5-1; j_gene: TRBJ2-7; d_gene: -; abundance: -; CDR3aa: CASSLATGPSYEQYF; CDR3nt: TGCGCCAGCAGCTTGGCTACAGGACCCTCCTACGAGCAGTACTTC
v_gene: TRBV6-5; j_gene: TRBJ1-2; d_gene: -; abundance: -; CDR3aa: CASSYSAPGSNYGYTF; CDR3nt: TGTGCCAGCAGTTACTCGGCCCCAGGCTCGAACTATGGCTACACCTTC
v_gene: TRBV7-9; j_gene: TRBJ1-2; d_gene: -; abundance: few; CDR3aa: CASSSPGVNYGYTF; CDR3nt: TGTGCCAGCAGCTCCCCAGGGGTAAACTATGGCTACACCTTC
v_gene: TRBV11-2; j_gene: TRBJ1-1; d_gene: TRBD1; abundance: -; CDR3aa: CASSPGQGGGTEAFF; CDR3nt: TGTGCCAGCAGCCCAGGACAGGGCGGCGGCACTGAAGCTTTCTTT
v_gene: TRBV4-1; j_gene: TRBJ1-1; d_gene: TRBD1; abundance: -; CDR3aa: CASSQADRGLTEAFF; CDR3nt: TGCGCCAGCAGCCAAGCGGACAGGGGGCTGACTGAAGCTTTCTTT
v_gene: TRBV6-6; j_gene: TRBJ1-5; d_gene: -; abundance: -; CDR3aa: CASSSPNQPQHF; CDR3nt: TGTGCCAGCAGTTCCCCGAATCAGCCCCAGCATTTT
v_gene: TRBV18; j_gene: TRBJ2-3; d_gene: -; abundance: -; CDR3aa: CASSPRSGEGTDTQYF; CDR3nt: TGTGCCAGCTCACCACGTTCAGGGGAGGGAACAGATACGCAGTATTTT
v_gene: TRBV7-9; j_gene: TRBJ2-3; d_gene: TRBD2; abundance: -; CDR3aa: CASSEGLAGMRDTQYF; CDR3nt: TGTGCCAGCAGCGAGGGACTAGCGGGAATGCGGGATACGCAGTATTTT
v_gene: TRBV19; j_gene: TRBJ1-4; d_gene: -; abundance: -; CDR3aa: CASSHGPRGEKLFF; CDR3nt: TGTGCCAGTAGTCACGGGCCGAGGGGGGAAAAACTGTTTTTT
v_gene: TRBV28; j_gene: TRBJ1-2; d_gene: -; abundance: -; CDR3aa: CASSIWEYGYTF; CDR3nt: TGTGCCAGCTCTATTTGGGAGTATGGCTACACCTTC
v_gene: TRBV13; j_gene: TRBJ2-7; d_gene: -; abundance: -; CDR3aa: CASSPKGAYEQYF; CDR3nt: TGTGCCAGCAGCCCCAAGGGGGCCTACGAGCAGTACTTC
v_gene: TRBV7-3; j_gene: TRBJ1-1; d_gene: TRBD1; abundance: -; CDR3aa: CASSLRPPGQGGANTEAFF; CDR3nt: TGTGCCAGCAGCTTGAGACCCCCGGGACAGGGCGGGGCGAACACTGAAGCTTTCTTT
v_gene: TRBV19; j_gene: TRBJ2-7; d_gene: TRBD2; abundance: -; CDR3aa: CASSILPGLPNYEQYF; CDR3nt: TGTGCCAGTAGTATATTGCCGGGACTACCGAACTACGAGCAGTACTTC
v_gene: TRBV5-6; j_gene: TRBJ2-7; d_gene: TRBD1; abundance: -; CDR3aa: CASSLTGTGVFEQYF; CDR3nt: TGTGCCAGCAGCCTGACCGGGACAGGGGTGTTCGAGCAGTACTTC
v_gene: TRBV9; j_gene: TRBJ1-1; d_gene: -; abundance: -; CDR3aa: CASSVGFDGEGKERAFF; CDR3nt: TGTGCCAGCAGCGTAGGATTTGATGGCGAGGGTAAGGAGCGGGCTTTCTTT
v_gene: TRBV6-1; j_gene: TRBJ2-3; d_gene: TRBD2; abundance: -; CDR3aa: CASIGLAGSPDTQYF; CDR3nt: TGTGCCAGCATTGGACTAGCGGGAAGCCCAGATACGCAGTATTTT
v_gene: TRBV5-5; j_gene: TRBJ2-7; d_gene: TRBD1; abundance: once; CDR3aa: CASSLVGVGTGGFYEQYF; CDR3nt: TGTGCCAGCAGCTTGGTAGGGGTCGGGACAGGGGGCTTCTACGAGCAGTACTTC
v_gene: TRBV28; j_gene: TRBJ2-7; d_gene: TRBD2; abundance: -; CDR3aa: CASSSLLAGLAGTAVQYF; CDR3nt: TGTGCCAGCAGTTCTCTTCTCGCTGGGTTAGCGGGGACTGCAGTGCAGTACTTC
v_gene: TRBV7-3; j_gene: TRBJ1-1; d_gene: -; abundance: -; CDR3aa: CASSPARGKAFF; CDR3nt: TGTGCCAGCAGCCCGGCTCGCGGAAAAGCTTTCTTT
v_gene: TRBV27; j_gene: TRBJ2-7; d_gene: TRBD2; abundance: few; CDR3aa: CASSSAGTSGRYEQYF; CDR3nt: TGTGCCAGCAGTTCCGCCGGGACTAGCGGGAGGTACGAGCAGTACTTC
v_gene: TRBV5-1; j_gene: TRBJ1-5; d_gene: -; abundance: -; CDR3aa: CASSLDSNRPQHF; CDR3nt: TGCGCCAGCAGCTTGGATAGCAATCGGCCCCAGCATTTT
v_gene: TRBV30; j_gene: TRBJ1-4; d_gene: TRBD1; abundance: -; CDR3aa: CAWSVVSGGGEKLFF; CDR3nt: TGTGCCTGGAGTGTAGTGTCAGGGGGTGGTGAAAAACTGTTTTTT
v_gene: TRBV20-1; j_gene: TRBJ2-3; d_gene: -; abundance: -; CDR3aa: CSAGSDTQYF; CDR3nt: TGCAGTGCTGGCTCAGATACGCAGTATTTT
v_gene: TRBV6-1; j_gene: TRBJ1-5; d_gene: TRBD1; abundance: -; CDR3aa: CASSESDRDDNQPQHF; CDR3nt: TGTGCCAGCAGTGAATCGGACAGGGATGACAATCAGCCCCAGCATTTT
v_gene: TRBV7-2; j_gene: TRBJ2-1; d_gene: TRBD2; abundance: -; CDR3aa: CASSSTSGTKNEQFF; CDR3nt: TGTGCCAGCAGCTCGACTAGCGGGACCAAAAATGAGCAGTTCTTC
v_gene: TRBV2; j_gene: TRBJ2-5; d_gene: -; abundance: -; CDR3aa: CASQLQMTQYF; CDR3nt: TGTGCCAGCCAGTTACAGATGACCCAGTACTTC
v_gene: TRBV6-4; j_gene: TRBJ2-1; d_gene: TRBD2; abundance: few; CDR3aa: CASSDSAGGPYEQFF; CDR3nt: TGTGCCAGCAGTGACTCCGCGGGAGGGCCTTATGAGCAGTTCTTC
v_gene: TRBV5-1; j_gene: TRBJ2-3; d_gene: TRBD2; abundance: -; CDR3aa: CASSGLAGSTDTQYF; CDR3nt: TGCGCCAGCAGCGGACTAGCGGGAAGCACAGATACGCAGTATTTT
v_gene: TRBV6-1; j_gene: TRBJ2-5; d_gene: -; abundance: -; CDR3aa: CAGAYNGRETQYF; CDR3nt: TGTGCCGGGGCTTACAATGGGAGGGAGACCCAGTACTTC
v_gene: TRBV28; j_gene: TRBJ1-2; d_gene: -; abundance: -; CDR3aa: CASSVLTGAYGYTF; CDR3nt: TGTGCCAGCAGTGTTCTGACAGGAGCCTATGGCTACACCTTC
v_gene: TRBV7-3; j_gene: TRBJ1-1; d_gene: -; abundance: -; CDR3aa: CASSLRGMNTEAFF; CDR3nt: TGTGCCAGCAGCTTACGGGGGATGAACACTGAAGCTTTCTTT
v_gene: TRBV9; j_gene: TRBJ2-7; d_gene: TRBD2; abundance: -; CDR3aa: CASSVDPGLSYEQYF; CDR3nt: TGTGCCAGCAGCGTAGACCCGGGACTATCCTACGAGCAGTACTTC
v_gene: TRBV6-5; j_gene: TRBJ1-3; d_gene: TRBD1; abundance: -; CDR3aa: CASSYSGGDSGNTIYF; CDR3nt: TGTGCCAGCAGTTACTCAGGGGGCGATTCTGGAAACACCATATATTTT
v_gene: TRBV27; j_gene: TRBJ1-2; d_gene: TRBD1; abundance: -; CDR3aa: CASSPPGQGPTNYGYTF; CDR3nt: TGTGCCAGCAGTCCCCCGGGACAGGGCCCCACTAACTATGGCTACACCTTC
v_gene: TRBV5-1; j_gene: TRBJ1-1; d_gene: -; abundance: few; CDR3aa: CASSPQEGMNTEAFF; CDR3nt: TGCGCCAGCAGCCCGCAGGAGGGGATGAACACTGAAGCTTTCTTT
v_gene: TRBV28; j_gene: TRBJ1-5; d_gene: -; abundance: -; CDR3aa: CATGRSNQPQHF; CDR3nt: TGTGCGACAGGACGTTCCAATCAGCCCCAGCATTTT
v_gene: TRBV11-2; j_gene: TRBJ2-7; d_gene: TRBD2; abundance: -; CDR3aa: CASSLDPSGRARFIEQYF; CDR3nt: TGTGCCAGCAGCTTAGACCCTAGCGGGAGGGCGAGGTTTATCGAGCAGTACTTC
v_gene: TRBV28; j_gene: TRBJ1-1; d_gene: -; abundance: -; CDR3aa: CASSSLYTEAFF; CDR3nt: TGTGCCAGCAGTTCACTCTACACTGAAGCTTTCTTT